Shown below are 10 T cell receptor beta chains from a single sample sequenced in a study of beta chain features in type 1 diabetes. Findings of the study overall: Among patients with Type 1 diabetes, TCRB CDR3s were moderately but significantly shorter in every one of the four CD4+ subsets.

Expressed TCRB transcripts were sequenced after all isolated RNA was converted to cDNA. The repertoire was sequenced with immunoSEQ multiplex PCR; TCRdb's copy has only in-frame clones and lacks some. Of about 700,000 clones listed, 10% to 15% are singletons. These receptors' targets are unknown. Sequenced material: naive CD4+ T cells from blood. These receptors were taken from a man between 18 and 29 years old with type 1 diabetes.

The chain is built from TRBV11-2 and TRBJ1-2; D might be TRBD1 (5 bases). The CDR3 extends over 13 amino acids. The V end lost 0 bases, the J end lost 3 bases, and 5 bases lay between the germline ends. Per germline, CDR1 SGHAT and CDR2 FQNNGV. The CDR3 region has the DNA TGTGCCAGCAGCTTAGAGGGGGACTATGGCTACACCTTC. It encodes CASSLEGDYGYTF. The full variable domain, with the rest looked up from reference TRBV11-2 and TRBJ1-2, is EAGVAQSPRYKIIEKRQSVAFWCNPISGHATLYWYQQILGQGPKLLIQFQNNGVVDDSQLPKDRFSAERLKGVDSTLKIQPAKLEDSAVYLCASSLEGDYGYTFGSGTRLTVV.

The genes are TRBV15 and TRBJ2-1; TRBD2 aligns across 10 bases. V gave up 7 bases and J gave up 8 bases; unmatched junction bases: 11. CDR1 is LNHNV, CDR2 YYDKDF, per germline (reference sequence). The CDR3 is made up of 15 amino acids. In DNA form, the CDR3 reads TGTGCCACCAATTACCCAGCGGGGGGGCCTGATGAGCAGTTCTTC. Encoded protein: CATNYPAGGPDEQFF.

This clone was counted between two and nine times. The rearrangement joins TRBV18 to TRBJ2-5, with D unclear. This CDR3 region has 15 residues. Germline V lookup: CDR1 KGHSH, CDR2 LQKENI. Trimming took 1 base from V and 5 from J, leaving 14 bases between them. The CDR3 spells CASSPRATLQETQYF. The DNA for the CDR3 is TGTGCCAGCTCACCACGGGCTACCCTTCAGGAGACCCAGTACTTC.

In this sample, this clone turned up a few times. V usage is TRBV29-1 and J usage is TRBJ1-1; 7 bases are a match to TRBD1. J was trimmed by 11 bases and V by 5 bases; bases with no gene match: 8. Germline V gene sequence: CDR1 SQVTM, CDR2 ANQGSEA. This CDR3 has 11 residues. The CDR3 DNA reads as TGCAGCGTTCTTCCGGGACAGATCGCTTTCTTT. It specifies CSVLPGQIAFF.

The table lists this clone with a few counts. The V call is TRBV25-1, the J call TRBJ2-2; 9 bases fit TRBD2. The CDR3 length is 16 residues. CDR1 MGHDK and CDR2 SYGVNS come from the germline V gene. Unmatched junction bases numbered 5, after V lost 6 bases and J lost 0 bases. CDR3 bases: TGTGCCAGCAGGATAGCGGGGGCTTCGAACACCGGGGAGCTGTTTTTT. Translated: CASRIAGASNTGELFF. The full variable domain, completed using reference TRBV25-1 and TRBJ2-2, is EADIYQTPRYLVIGTGKKITLECSQTMGHDKMYWYQQDPGMELHLIHYSYGVNSTEKGDLSSESTVSRIRTEHFPLTLESARPSHTSQYLCASRIAGASNTGELFFGEGSRLTVL.

The genes are TRBV28 and TRBJ1-1; D is uncertain. The CDR3 totals 13 residues. V lost 7 bases and J 4 bases, leaving 13 bases between the germline ends. The germline CDR1 and CDR2 sequences are MDHEN and SYDVKM. The CDR3 sequence: CASTLNWSTEAFF. The DNA for the CDR3 is TGTGCCAGCACTCTGAATTGGAGCACTGAAGCTTTCTTT.

This clone has more than one count but fewer than ten. The chain couples TRBV4-1 to TRBJ1-2; 7 bases match TRBD1. CDR1 and CDR2 (germline): MGHRA, YSYEKL. The CDR3 runs to 17 residues. V shed 4 bases and J 1 base; nucleotides not matched to a gene: 12. The chain's CDR3 is CASSPEDTGQLNYGYTF. CDR3 sequence (DNA): TGCGCCAGCAGCCCCGAAGATACGGGACAGCTTAACTATGGCTACACCTTC.

In this sample, this clone turned up a few times. The rearrangement uses TRBV6-1 and TRBJ1-1; D not resolved. The V gene lost 4 bases and the J gene lost 8 bases, with 11 bases spanning the gap. Per germline, CDR1 MNHNS and CDR2 SASEGT. The CDR3 runs to 12 residues. CDR3 protein: CASSVGATEAFF. The DNA of the CDR3 is TGTGCCAGCAGTGTAGGAGCCACAGAAGCTTTCTTT.

V usage is TRBV28 and J usage is TRBJ1-3; D ambiguous. V dropped 3 bases and J dropped 2 bases, with 5 bases sitting between them. Germline V lookup: CDR1 MDHEN, CDR2 SYDVKM. The CDR3 length is 13 residues. The CDR3 bases are TGTGCCAGCAGTTTGGATACTGGAAACACCATATATTTT. Residues: CASSLDTGNTIYF.

The CDR3 sequence: CAWSQAGETQYF. In DNA form, the CDR3 reads TGTGCCTGGAGTCAAGCTGGCGAGACCCAGTACTTC. V is TRBV30 and J is TRBJ2-5; D unresolved. Germline V gene lookup returns CDR1 GTSNPN and CDR2 SVGIG (reference sequence). V shed 2 bases and J shed 5 bases, with 9 bases lying between them. The CDR3 length is 12 residues.